The entry below describes one T cell receptor beta chain. Its recognized antigen is unknown. This record belongs to a study of CXCR3-negative and CXCR3-positive naive CD8 T cells (dated by TCRdb to between 2019 and 2020). Background on the whole study: In total, some 150 million TRB reads were obtained, which works out to roughly 1.5 +/- 0.3 million reads per library. Diversity and physicochemical repertoire analyses were performed on about a dozen donors pooled from two independent experiments. For the TRBV-TRBJ cluster analysis, the naive subsets came from a handful of donors, while the memory cells came from 3 donors.

TCRdb names NextSeq 550 as the instrument used. The Human TCR Profiling Kit (MiLaboratory) was used to prepare UMI-labeled 5' RACE TRB cDNA libraries. cDNA synthesis used the entire amount of extracted RNA, and PCR amplification then used the entire amount of cDNA produced. Libraries were prepared in parallel using an identical number of PCR cycles. Turning to the authors' computational methods: With a minimum of two reads required per UMI, MIGEC and MiXCR pulled out about 50,000 +/- 10,000 unique UMI-labeled TRB cDNA molecules from each library. An average of around 40,000 +/- 10,000 functional in-frame TRB CDR3 nucleotide clonotypes without stop codons was found per library. After each sample was downsampled to 5000 UMI-labeled TRB molecules, VDJtools was used to calculate diversity metrics such as normalized Shannon-Wiener and Chao1. VDJtools computed clonotype-size-weighted physicochemical properties of the central five CDR3 residues: interaction energy, strength, volume and Kidera factor 4. The reads, reprocessed by TCRdb, yield one row per CDR3 protein sequence and no DNA. TCRdb assigned the V and J calls; the authors' analysis was not used. The sample's table lists a count of around 150,000 distinct CDR3 sequences. Around 0.37% of the sample is held by the ten biggest clonotypes.

For each CD8+ T cell subset, flow sorting was done in triplicate, and a few hundred thousand cells per subset went directly into RLT lysis buffer. Naive CD8+ T cells were defined stringently as CD45RO-CCR7+CD27+CD95- to exclude memory contaminants. Standard density gradient centrifugation was used to isolate peripheral blood mononuclear cells from buffy coats. Naive CXCR3-negative and CXCR3-positive CD8+ T cells were flow-sorted on a FACSAria III. Total RNA was extracted from sorted cells with an RNeasy Mini Kit. Broader findings and caveats from the paper: Repertoire diversity was comparably high in both naive subsets but much lower in memory CD8+ T cells. Because surface CD5, which has been linked to self-reactivity in mice, was comparable between naive subsets, TCR interaction strength was also inferred from TRB CDR3 physicochemical properties. TRB CDR3s from CXCR3-positive naive cells showed higher hydrophobicity (lower Kidera factor 4), lower energy, and higher strength and volume indices than CXCR3-negative naive cells. Because CXCR3 expression was partially decreased after cryopreservation, freshly isolated PBMCs were used for most assays. TRBV-TRBJ usage was similar between naive CXCR3-negative and CXCR3-positive cells from the same donor, while memory cells showed distinct patterns.

The TCR was taken from a human donor in good health. Some clones in this sample may be carry-over from other donors' samples. The sequenced sample consisted of naive CXCR3+ CD8+ T cells from blood. The cell subset or site label for this specimen denotes: CD45RO-CCR7+CD27+CD95- naive CD8+ T cells expressing CXCR3 (TNR3+).

For the CDR3, the sequence is CAISDLSLGGGPTDTQYF. The rearrangement combines TRBV10-3 with TRBJ2-3; TCRdb picks TRBD2, but there is no DNA to check that call. The CDR3 numbers 18 residues from cysteine through phenylalanine. The protein alone is recorded here. The germline V gene encodes CDR1 ENHRY and CDR2 SYGVKD.